This T cell receptor (beta chain) was recovered during a study of blood T cell repertoires in COVID-19. Study overall: The United States, Italy and Spain supplied acute and convalescent COVID-19 samples.

In the authors' workflow: The authors estimated nucleated cell counts from reference gene primer amplification. Measured with immunoSEQ multiplex PCR; TCRdb has only the in-frame clones, and not every one. V and J calls and clone size are given by that table; D and trimming were obtained from the DNA. The sample has roughly 280,000 clones; 85% to 90% are singletons. Germline V gene lookup returns CDR1 MNHEY and CDR2 SMNVEV (reference sequence). Trimming took off 5 bases at V and 6 bases at J, with 13 bases between the two ends. This CDR3 region has 13 residues. Seattle cases were enrolled at active infection and followed longitudinally.

The source of this sequence is a woman in her 30s with COVID-19, enrolled during active disease. Material for sequencing was peripheral blood. The chain joins TRBV27 to TRBJ1-1; possibly TRBD1 for D (6 bases). CDR3 in amino acids: CASSDKPGAEAFF. The CDR3 nucleotides are TGTGCCAGCAGTGACAAGCCAGGGGCTGAAGCTTTCTTT.